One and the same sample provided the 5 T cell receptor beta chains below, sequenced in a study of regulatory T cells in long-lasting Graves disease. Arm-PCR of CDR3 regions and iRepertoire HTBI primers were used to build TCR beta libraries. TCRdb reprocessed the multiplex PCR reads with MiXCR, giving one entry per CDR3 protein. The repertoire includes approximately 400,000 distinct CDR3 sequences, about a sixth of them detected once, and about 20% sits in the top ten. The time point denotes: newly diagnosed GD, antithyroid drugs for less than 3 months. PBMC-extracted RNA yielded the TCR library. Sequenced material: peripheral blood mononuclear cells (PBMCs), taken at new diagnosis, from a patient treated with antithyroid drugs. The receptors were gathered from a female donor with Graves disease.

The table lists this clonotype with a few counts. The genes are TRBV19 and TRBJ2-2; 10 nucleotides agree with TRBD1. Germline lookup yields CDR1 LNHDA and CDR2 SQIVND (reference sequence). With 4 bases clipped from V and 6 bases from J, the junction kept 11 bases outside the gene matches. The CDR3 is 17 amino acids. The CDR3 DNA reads TGTGCCAGTAGTAAGACCACAGGACAGGGGGAGGCCGGGGAGCTGTTTTTT. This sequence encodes CASSKTTGQGEAGELFF.

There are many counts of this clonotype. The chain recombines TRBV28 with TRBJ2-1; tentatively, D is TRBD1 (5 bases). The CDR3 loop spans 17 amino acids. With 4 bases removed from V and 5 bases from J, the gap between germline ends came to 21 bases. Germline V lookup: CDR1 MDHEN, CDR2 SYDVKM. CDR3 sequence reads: CASSSPGSVGRDNEQFF. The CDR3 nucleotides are TGTGCCAGCAGTTCCCCCGGTTCAGTGGGCAGGGACAATGAGCAGTTCTTC.

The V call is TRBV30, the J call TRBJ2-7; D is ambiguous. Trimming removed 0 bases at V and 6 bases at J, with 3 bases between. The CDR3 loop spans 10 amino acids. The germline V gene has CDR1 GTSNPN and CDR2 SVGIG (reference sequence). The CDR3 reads CAWSVVEQYF. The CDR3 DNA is TGTGCCTGGAGTGTTGTCGAGCAGTACTTC.

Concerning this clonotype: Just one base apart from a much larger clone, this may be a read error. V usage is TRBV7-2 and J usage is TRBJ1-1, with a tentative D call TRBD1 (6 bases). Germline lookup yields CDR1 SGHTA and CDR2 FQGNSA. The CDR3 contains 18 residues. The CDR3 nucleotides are TGTGCCTGCAGCTTAATTAGGATCGGGCAGGGGAGGAACACTGAAGCTTTCTTT. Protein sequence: CACSLIRIGQGRNTEAFF.

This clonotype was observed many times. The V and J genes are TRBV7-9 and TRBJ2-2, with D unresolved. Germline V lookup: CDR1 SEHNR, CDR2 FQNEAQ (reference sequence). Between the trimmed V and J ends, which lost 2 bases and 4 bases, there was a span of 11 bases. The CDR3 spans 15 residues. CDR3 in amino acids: CASSLPSSGTGELFF. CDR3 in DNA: TGTGCCAGCAGCTTACCTTCGTCGGGCACCGGGGAGCTGTTTTTT.